This T cell receptor beta chain comes out of a study of blood T cells in healthy people across ages. Germline values: CDR1 MNHEY, CDR2 SVGAGI. The CDR3 has 13 amino acids. V dropped 5 bases and J dropped 3 bases, with 10 bases sitting between them. The second PCR ran about 7 to 12 cycles with a sample-barcoded 5' primer and J-beta primers. TCRdb processed the 5' RACE reads anew with MiXCR; each CDR3 protein has one entry. The sample yields about a million distinct CDR3 sequences, around 49% seen once. The V and J genes are TRBV6-5 and TRBJ1-2; D remains unclear. Sequenced input: blood. This receptor was taken from a young man in good health. The CDR3 region is CASSPDGYYGYTF. CDR3 sequence (DNA): TGTGCCAGCAGTCCCGACGGCTACTATGGCTACACCTTC.